The rows below give T cell receptor beta chains drawn from one sample of a study of T cell responses to AZD1222 COVID-19 vaccine. Generated by immunoSEQ multiplex PCR, the TCRdb table keeps only in-frame clones and is missing some. The table lists approximately 120,000 clones, 90% to 95% of them singletons. The material was peripheral blood, obtained on day 0 of AZD1222 vaccination. These receptors were obtained from an adult in good health. Each CDR3 is given with its conserved first and last residue. Each record gives: D gene, J gene, clone size, V gene, CDR3 DNA, CDR3 protein. D genes are given only for firm matches. Clone size is stated in some rows and not others, as once, few, many or a class when expanded.

d_gene: NA
j_gene: TRBJ2-7
abundance: NA
v_gene: TRBV28
CDR3nt: TGTGCCAGCAGTTTTGTGGGGTACGAGCAGTACTTC
CDR3aa: CASSFVGYEQYF

d_gene: TRBD2
j_gene: TRBJ2-5
abundance: NA
v_gene: TRBV7-2
CDR3nt: TGTGCCAGCAGACAAGCTCTTAGCGGGGAGACCCAGTACTTC
CDR3aa: CASRQALSGETQYF

d_gene: NA
j_gene: TRBJ1-5
abundance: NA
v_gene: TRBV7-2
CDR3nt: TGTGCCAGCAGCTTAGGATCAGGGAGCAATCAGCCCCAGCATTTT
CDR3aa: CASSLGSGSNQPQHF

d_gene: TRBD1
j_gene: TRBJ1-1
abundance: NA
v_gene: TRBV12-3/TRBV12-4
CDR3nt: TGTGCCAGCAGTGGACAGGGTTGGACTGAAGCTTTCTTT
CDR3aa: CASSGQGWTEAFF

d_gene: NA
j_gene: TRBJ2-1
abundance: NA
v_gene: TRBV24-1
CDR3nt: TGTGCCACCAGTGACCCCCGGGGGAGCTCCTACAATGAGCAGTTCTTC
CDR3aa: CATSDPRGSSYNEQFF

d_gene: TRBD1
j_gene: TRBJ1-1
abundance: NA
v_gene: TRBV19
CDR3nt: TGTGCCAGTAGACCACAGGGGAAATTTGAAGCTTTCTTT
CDR3aa: CASRPQGKFEAFF

d_gene: NA
j_gene: TRBJ1-4
abundance: NA
v_gene: TRBV4-3
CDR3nt: TGCGCCAGCAGCCAGAAGATCGCAAAGGTTAATGAAAAACTGTTTTTT
CDR3aa: CASSQKIAKVNEKLFF

d_gene: NA
j_gene: TRBJ2-1
abundance: NA
v_gene: TRBV10-3
CDR3nt: TGTGCCATCAGTGAGTCGAGTCCGGGGCCGGTTCCTAACTCCTACAATGAGCAGTTCTTC
CDR3aa: CAISESSPGPVPNSYNEQFF

d_gene: NA
j_gene: TRBJ2-2
abundance: once
v_gene: TRBV3-1/TRBV3-2
CDR3nt: TGTGCCAGCAGCCACGATGGGCCGGGGATAATTAGGAACACCGGGGAGCTGTTTTTT
CDR3aa: CASSHDGPGIIRNTGELFF

d_gene: NA
j_gene: TRBJ2-5
abundance: NA
v_gene: TRBV4-3
CDR3nt: TGCGCCAGCAGCCAAAGGCCAGGGGAGACCCAGTACTTC
CDR3aa: CASSQRPGETQYF

d_gene: TRBD1
j_gene: TRBJ1-4
abundance: NA
v_gene: TRBV5-8
CDR3nt: TGTGCCAGCAGCTTTGGATCCAGGGGGGATGAAAAACTGTTTTTT
CDR3aa: CASSFGSRGDEKLFF

d_gene: NA
j_gene: TRBJ2-7
abundance: NA
v_gene: TRBV9
CDR3nt: TGTGCCAGCAGCCTAAGGGACGGTGACTACGAGCAGTACTTC
CDR3aa: CASSLRDGDYEQYF

d_gene: NA
j_gene: TRBJ1-1
abundance: NA
v_gene: TRBV7-2
CDR3nt: TGTGCCAGCAGCTTAACAGTCCCTTTCACTGAAGCTTTCTTT
CDR3aa: CASSLTVPFTEAFF

d_gene: NA
j_gene: TRBJ1-3
abundance: NA
v_gene: TRBV3-1/TRBV3-2
CDR3nt: TGTGCCAGCAGCCAACCCGTGAGGGGGGCTGGAAACACCATATATTTT
CDR3aa: CASSQPVRGAGNTIYF

d_gene: NA
j_gene: TRBJ1-5
abundance: NA
v_gene: TRBV7-9
CDR3nt: TGTGCCAGCAGCTCAACCCGGGCCCACGGGGGAAATAGCAATCAGCCCCAGCATTTT
CDR3aa: CASSSTRAHGGNSNQPQHF

d_gene: TRBD1
j_gene: TRBJ1-5
abundance: NA
v_gene: TRBV27
CDR3nt: TGTGCCAGCCGTCCTCTTCCGGGACAGCTAATCGATCAGCCCCAGCATTTT
CDR3aa: CASRPLPGQLIDQPQHF

d_gene: TRBD1
j_gene: TRBJ1-6
abundance: NA
v_gene: TRBV4-1
CDR3nt: TGCGCCAGCAGCCAAGTTACGCCGGGACAGGGTTATAATTCACCCCTCCACTTT
CDR3aa: CASSQVTPGQGYNSPLHF

d_gene: TRBD1
j_gene: TRBJ1-1
abundance: NA
v_gene: TRBV10-3
CDR3nt: TGTGCCATCAGTATAATTGGGGGACAGATGAACACTGAAGCTTTCTTT
CDR3aa: CAISIIGGQMNTEAFF